What follows is one T cell receptor (beta chain) and its context. Original methodology: Nucleated cell number was recorded as an estimate derived from reference gene primer amplification. Method: immunoSEQ multiplex PCR; TCRdb's copy keeps in-frame clones and lacks some. V and J calls and clone size are copied from that table; D and trimming were computed from the DNA. The sample consists of about 150,000 clones, around three quarters of them appearing once. The sample belongs to a study of blood T cell repertoires in COVID-19. Across the study: Samples of COVID-19 (acute and convalescent) were obtained from the United States, Italy and Spain. T cells, B-cell-depleted T cells, or PBMCs provided the cDNA or gDNA that served as material.

The CDR3 extends over 15 amino acids. Germline V gives CDR1 SGDLS, CDR2 YYNGEE. V was cut by 0 bases and J by 9 bases, with 16 bases left in between. The source of this sequence is a man older than 75 with acute or convalescent COVID-19. V gene TRBV9 combines with J gene TRBJ2-1, with D perhaps TRBD2 (5 bases). The sequenced sample consisted of peripheral blood. In DNA form, the CDR3 reads TGTGCCAGCAGCGTAGGAGGTCTAGCAGGCGGTGAGCAGTTCTTC. It translates to CASSVGGLAGGEQFF.